A single sample is the source of the 26 T cell receptor beta chains below, sequenced in a study of Ad26.COV2.S vaccination and SARS-CoV-2 variants. The method was immunoSEQ multiplex PCR; TCRdb's version includes in-frame clones alone and lacks a portion of them. The data show 400,000 to 450,000 clones, about 93% seen once. Treatment here: some 20 received Ad26.COV2.S at low or high dose, single or two shots; about five received placebo; per-sample allocation not given. Samples were taken on day 63 after the first vaccine or placebo injection. Sample: peripheral blood, taken in a trial of Ad26.COV2.S vaccine versus placebo. Every receptor here comes from a person aged 18-60 years who received the Ad26.COV2.S COVID-19 vaccine or a placebo.

The chain has TRBV19 and TRBJ1-1; TRBD1 matches at 7 bases. This CDR3 has 14 amino acids. Germline V lookup: CDR1 LNHDA, CDR2 SQIVND (reference sequence). The V segment lost 5 bases and the J segment 1 base; nucleotides outside the gene matches: 4. In nucleotides, the CDR3 is TGTGCCAGTAGTCATACAGGGGAGAACACTGAAGCTTTCTTT. Its translation: CASSHTGENTEAFF.

In its sample, this clone was seen once. The chain employs TRBV6-1 and TRBJ2-7, with 7 bases identical to TRBD2. CDR1 is MNHNS and CDR2 is SASEGT in the germline V gene. V dropped 2 bases and J dropped 4; count of bases not matched to a gene: 11. The CDR3 is made up of 16 amino acids. The CDR3 protein is CASSEYLGAGAYEQYF. CDR3 bases: TGTGCCAGCAGTGAATACCTAGGGGCGGGAGCGTACGAGCAGTACTTC.

The rearrangement links TRBV30 to TRBJ2-1, with D possibly matching TRBD2 (5 bases). The V gene's germline CDR1 is GTSNPN and CDR2 SVGIG (reference sequence). The CDR3 extends over 12 amino acids. V was pared by 8 bases and J by 5 bases, with 13 bases between. CDR3 residues: CAHNTRNNEQFF. The CDR3 nucleotides are TGTGCCCATAATACTAGAAACAATGAGCAGTTCTTC.

V gene TRBV7-9 combines with J gene TRBJ2-7; TRBD2 agrees at 15 bases. Germline CDR1 and CDR2: SEHNR and FQNEAQ (reference sequence). This CDR3 is built from 15 residues. After removal of 5 bases from V and 8 bases from J, the junction contained 7 bases not matched to a gene. In DNA form, the CDR3 reads TGTGCCAGCAGCCAAGGGACTAGCGGGAGGTTGAAGCAGTACTTC. Encoded protein: CASSQGTSGRLKQYF.

The sample holds one count of this clone. This chain links TRBV10-3 with TRBJ2-1; the D is unclear. The CDR3 is made up of 12 amino acids. Per germline, CDR1 ENHRY and CDR2 SYGVKD. V lost 5 bases to trimming and J lost 10 bases, with 12 bases between them. The CDR3 sequence is CAISKSSEEQFF. The CDR3 bases are TGTGCCATCAGTAAATCTTCAGAGGAGCAGTTCTTC.

The chain combines TRBV6-5 with TRBJ2-3; 7 nucleotides line up with TRBD1. From germline, CDR1 is MNHEY and CDR2 SVGAGI. The CDR3 is made up of 15 amino acids. The trim removed 6 bases at V and 3 bases at J, leaving 9 bases unmatched. The CDR3 protein is CASSLSGGVTDTQYF. CDR3 DNA sequence: TGTGCCAGCAGCCTATCAGGGGGAGTGACAGATACGCAGTATTTT.

The V and J genes are TRBV19 and TRBJ2-1; D ambiguous. This CDR3 is 13 amino acids long. In germline, CDR1 is LNHDA, CDR2 SQIVND (reference sequence). Trimming left V 1 base short and J 7 bases short, with 8 bases between. The CDR3 coding sequence is TGTGCCAGTAGTATAGGGGTGGGTAATGAGCAGTTCTTC. Residues: CASSIGVGNEQFF.

V and J are TRBV29-1 and TRBJ2-3; 9 nucleotides align to TRBD1. V was clipped by 6 bases and J by 1 base; unmatched bases: 8. Germline CDR1 is SQVTM and CDR2 is ANQGSEA. The CDR3 runs 15 residues. For the CDR3, the DNA is TGCAGCGTAGCTACGGGACAGGGAGGCACAGATACGCAGTATTTT. Protein: CSVATGQGGTDTQYF.

V gene TRBV6-2 or TRBV6-3 combines with J gene TRBJ2-4, with a weak D call TRBD1 (5 bases). The CDR3 length is 16 residues. Per germline, CDR1 MNHEY and CDR2 SVGEGT. Trimming left V 6 bases short and J 6 bases short, with 21 bases between. The CDR3 reads CASSPTPSGFRNIQYF. The CDR3 DNA follows: TGTGCCAGCAGCCCTACTCCGTCAGGGTTCAGAAACATTCAGTACTTC.

The chain is built from TRBV27 and TRBJ1-6, with 9 bases lining up with TRBD1. Germline V gene data show CDR1 as MNHEY and CDR2 as SMNVEV (reference sequence). This CDR3 spans 17 amino acids. The V and J ends lost 0 bases and 4 bases, in that order; junction bases with no gene match: 4. CDR3 region: CASSLSVGQGYNSPLHF. Written as DNA, the CDR3 is TGTGCCAGCAGTTTATCGGTGGGACAGGGATATAATTCACCCCTCCACTTT.

The J gene is TRBJ2-3, the V gene TRBV27, with TRBD2 identical over 10 bases. Trimming cost V 8 bases and J 0 bases; bases outside gene matches: 14. CDR1 and CDR2 from the germline V gene are MNHEY and SMNVEV (reference sequence). The CDR3 length is 18 residues. The chain's CDR3 is CASSRLGLALKSTDTQYF. DNA of the CDR3: TGTGCCAGCTCACGTCTGGGACTAGCGCTGAAGAGCACAGATACGCAGTATTTT.

The gene calls are TRBV10-3 and TRBJ1-2, with D unclear. This CDR3 has 15 amino acids. V was pared by 0 bases and J by 0 bases, with 8 bases between. The germline CDR1 and CDR2 sequences are ENHRY and SYGVKD. As DNA, the CDR3 is TGTGCCATCAGTGAGTCAGCAGAAACTAACTATGGCTACACCTTC. Its translation is CAISESAETNYGYTF.

The V and J genes are TRBV28 and TRBJ1-2; D ambiguous. CDR1 is MDHEN and CDR2 is SYDVKM in the germline V gene. CDR3 length: 13 residues. Trimming left V 2 bases short and J 2 bases short, with 6 bases between. CDR3 nucleotides: TGTGCCAGCAGTTTAGAAGCAAACTATGGCTACACCTTC. Its protein is CASSLEANYGYTF.

Only a few counts were recorded for this clone. The CDR3 is CASSGQNSYEQYF. DNA of the CDR3: TGCGCCAGCAGCGGGCAGAACTCCTACGAGCAGTACTTC. The chain carries TRBV5-1 and TRBJ2-7; no reliable D call. Trimming shortened V by 4 bases and J by 0 bases, and 8 bases separated the two germline ends. Looked up from germline, CDR1 is SGHRS and CDR2 is YFSETQ. This CDR3 is 13 amino acids long.

This clone occurred once. At the DNA level, this CDR3 is encoded by other sequences in the same sample as well. The chain combines TRBV7-9 with TRBJ1-5; the D is unclear. The ends were cut back, 1 base at V and 6 bases at J, with 4 bases in the middle. The CDR3 is made up of 12 amino acids. CDR1 and CDR2 (germline): SEHNR, FQNEAQ (reference sequence). The CDR3 spells CASSLGGQPQHF. In DNA, the CDR3 is TGTGCCAGCAGCTTAGGGGGTCAGCCCCAGCATTTT.

The chain joins TRBV10-3 to TRBJ1-2; D uncertain. Germline V gene sequence: CDR1 ENHRY, CDR2 SYGVKD. Trimming stripped 6 bases from V and 4 bases from J, with 15 bases between. The CDR3 is made up of 14 amino acids. The CDR3 spells CAIRADTSGYGYTF. DNA of the CDR3: TGTGCCATCAGGGCCGACACGTCTGGCTATGGCTACACCTTC.

V is TRBV30 and J is TRBJ1-2; 7 bases line up with TRBD1. With 4 bases clipped from V and 4 bases from J, the junction kept 6 bases outside the gene matches. Per germline, CDR1 GTSNPN and CDR2 SVGIG (reference sequence). The CDR3 runs 13 residues. The DNA of the CDR3 is TGTGCCTGGACCCTAACAGGGGCCTATGGCTACACCTTC. It codes for CAWTLTGAYGYTF.

The chain recombines TRBV6-6 with TRBJ2-3; 8 nucleotides match TRBD2. Germline loops: CDR1 MNHNY, CDR2 SVGAGI (reference sequence). J gave up 4 bases and V 0 bases, and 6 bases lay outside the gene matches. The CDR3 is 16 residues long. The CDR3 region has the DNA TGTGCCAGCAGTTACTCGAGCGGGAGTAATGCAGATACGCAGTATTTT. It encodes CASSYSSGSNADTQYF.

This clone was observed once. The chain employs TRBV2 and TRBJ1-1; 8 nucleotides line up with TRBD1. The CDR3 consists of 11 residues. J gave up 6 bases and V 8 bases, and 2 bases lay outside the gene matches. Per the germline V gene, CDR1 is SNHLY and CDR2 is FYNNEI. The CDR3 DNA is TGTGCCAGCGGGACAGGTCCTGAAGCTTTCTTT. This translates into CASGTGPEAFF.

The CDR3 DNA follows: TGTGCCAGCTTACAGGGGGTCACTGAAGCTTTCTTT. It is translated as CASLQGVTEAFF. This rearrangement joins TRBV28 to TRBJ1-1, with TRBD1 matching over 8 bases. V dropped 8 bases and J dropped 4; count of bases not matched to a gene: 3. Germline V lookup: CDR1 MDHEN, CDR2 SYDVKM. The length of the CDR3 is 12 residues.

The CDR3 loop is CASKGATEAFF. In nucleotides, the CDR3 is TGTGCCAGCAAGGGGGCCACTGAAGCTTTCTTT. The chain links TRBV6-5 to TRBJ1-1; 7 bases match TRBD1. J gave up 4 bases and V 7 bases, and 0 bases lay outside the gene matches. The CDR3 runs to 11 residues. The V gene's germline CDR1 is MNHEY and CDR2 SVGAGI.

The chain recombines TRBV6-2 or TRBV6-3 with TRBJ1-1; TRBD1 might be the D (6 bases). V lost 5 bases to trimming and J lost 7 bases, with 17 bases between them. CDR3 size: 14 residues. CDR1 is MNHEY and CDR2 is SVGEGT in the germline V gene. The CDR3 region is CASSTRGGPVEAFF. Written as DNA, the CDR3 is TGTGCCAGCAGTACCCGCGGGGGGCCGGTTGAAGCTTTCTTT.

V is TRBV28 and J is TRBJ1-1, with D perhaps TRBD1 (5 bases). Trimming shortened V by 4 bases and J by 1 base, and 13 bases separated the two germline ends. Germline values: CDR1 MDHEN, CDR2 SYDVKM. CDR3 length: 15 amino acids. The CDR3 reads CASSSSGAGNTEAFF. DNA of the CDR3: TGTGCCAGCAGTTCGTCCGGGGCCGGGAACACTGAAGCTTTCTTT.

The chain uses TRBV18 and TRBJ2-2; weak D call: TRBD2 (5 bases). With 0 bases removed from V and 1 base from J, the gap between germline ends came to 9 bases. The V gene's germline CDR1 is KGHSH and CDR2 LQKENI. The CDR3 contains 16 residues. This CDR3 reads CASSPPSLGNTGELFF. The DNA for the CDR3 is TGTGCCAGCTCACCACCTTCACTAGGGAACACCGGGGAGCTGTTTTTT. The variable domain in full, with the rest retrieved from reference TRBV18 and TRBJ2-2, is NAGVMQNPRHLVRRRGQEARLRCSPMKGHSHVYWYRQLPEEGLKFMVYLQKENIIDESGMPKERFSAEFPKEGPSILRIQQVVRGDSAAYFCASSPPSLGNTGELFFGEGSRLTVL.

The chain employs TRBV6-2 or TRBV6-3 and TRBJ2-7; no clear D. The ends were cut back, 6 bases at V and 5 bases at J, with 17 bases in the middle. Per germline, CDR1 MNHEY and CDR2 SVGEGT. This CDR3 contains 14 residues. The CDR3 is CASSAGRPWDEQYF. The CDR3 coding sequence is TGTGCCAGCAGCGCCGGACGCCCTTGGGACGAGCAGTACTTC.

V and J are TRBV9 and TRBJ2-7, with TRBD1 identical over 8 bases. The germline CDR1 and CDR2 sequences are SGDLS and YYNGEE. The CDR3 is 13 residues long. J lost 7 bases, V lost 1 base, and 4 bases had no gene match. CDR3 sequence: CASSVTGGFEQYF. For the CDR3, the DNA is TGTGCCAGCAGCGTAACAGGGGGTTTTGAGCAGTACTTC.